This T cell receptor (beta chain) was sequenced during a study of early T cells in non-severe SARS-CoV-2 infection. About the research overall: Unpaired chains resulted from sequencing bulk RNA of unsorted whole blood. The study, taken as a whole, reports: Matching with VDJdb favored anti-spike CD8 responses (missing private and CD4 specificities).

TCRdb used MiXCR to reprocess the 5' RACE reads, holding one entry per CDR3 protein. The sample consists of approximately 32,000 distinct CDR3 sequences, 3% to 4% of them appearing once. V was clipped by 4 bases and J by 2 bases, with 12 bases between them. The CDR3 spans 13 residues. The germline CDR1 and CDR2 sequences are DFQATT and SNEGSKA (reference sequence). This clonotype occurred many times. As yet, its antigen is unknown. This sequence was found in an adult who was a healthcare worker with PCR-confirmed SARS-CoV-2 infection or an uninfected control (not recorded which). V is TRBV20-1 and J is TRBJ2-7, with D uncertain. Material: whole blood. For the CDR3, the DNA is TGCAGTGCTATTCGGCCGGCCGCCTACGAGCAGTACTTC. It translates to CSAIRPAAYEQYF.